This T cell receptor beta chain was retrieved from a study of long-term antiretroviral therapy in people with HIV. The immunoSEQ assay was v3.0, run at survey level. A target of 40,000-50,000 T-cell genomes per sample was set for sequencing. Produced via immunoSEQ multiplex PCR; TCRdb's table is partial and in-frame only. The table shows approximately 31,000 clones, with 87% occurring only once. The V and J ends lost 3 bases and 6 bases, in that order; junction bases with no gene match: 7. In germline, CDR1 is MNHNS, CDR2 SASEGT. CDR3 length: 15 amino acids. All participants with HIV were treated in the United States.

This sequence was found in a man between 18 and 35 years old with HIV. The chain recombines TRBV6-1 with TRBJ1-5; TRBD1 agrees at 8 bases. The source was unsorted PBMCs, collected 1.1 years after starting antiretroviral therapy. The CDR3 bases are TGTGCCAGCAGTGACGCAGGGGGCGAGGGTCAGCCCCAGCATTTT. Translation gives CASSDAGGEGQPQHF.